A single sample gave rise to the 13 T cell receptor beta chains below, sequenced in a study of beta chain features in type 1 diabetes. Every isolated RNA sample was fully reverse transcribed, so sequencing captured expressed TCRB transcripts. Clones were read by immunoSEQ multiplex PCR, and TCRdb kept only the in-frame ones, dropping some. Of about 300,000 clones in the sample, around 7.3% were seen once. The material sequenced was central memory CD4+ T cells from blood. Receptor source: a woman aged 18-29 years in good health.

This clone was seen only a few times. The chain links TRBV5-4 to TRBJ1-2, with D maybe TRBD1 (5 bases). CDR3 length: 16 residues. V lost 0 bases, J lost 4 bases, and 16 bases lay in between. In germline, CDR1 is SGHNT, CDR2 YYREEE (reference sequence). The CDR3 sequence: CASSLVSGGDLYGYTF. DNA for the CDR3: TGTGCCAGCAGCTTGGTTTCGGGCGGGGACCTCTATGGCTACACCTTC. The full variable domain, rest sourced from reference TRBV5-4 and TRBJ1-2, is ETGVTQSPTHLIKTRGQQVTLRCSSQSGHNTVSWYQQALGQGPQFIFQYYREEENGRGNFPPRFSGLQFPNYSSELNVNALELDDSALYLCASSLVSGGDLYGYTFGSGTRLTVV.

This clone occurred many times. V is TRBV6-6 and J is TRBJ2-5, with 10 positions matching TRBD2. This CDR3 contains 13 residues. V gave up 7 bases and J gave up 4 bases; unmatched junction bases: 3. From germline, CDR1 is MNHNY and CDR2 SVGAGI (reference sequence). In DNA, the CDR3 is TGTGCCAGCACCCTAGCGGGGGCAGAGACCCAGTACTTC. This gives the protein CASTLAGAETQYF.

The chain has TRBV18 and TRBJ2-3, with D unresolved. V gave up 4 bases and J gave up 4 bases, with 6 bases separating them. The germline V gene encodes CDR1 KGHSH and CDR2 LQKENI. The CDR3 is 12 residues long. Here the CDR3 reads CASSQGPDTQYF. CDR3 bases: TGTGCCAGCTCACAAGGACCAGATACGCAGTATTTT.

This clone was detected a few times. The chain links TRBV28 to TRBJ2-1; TRBD1 aligns across 7 bases. The J segment lost 1 base and the V segment lost 5 bases, leaving 8 bases of the junction unmatched. This CDR3 comprises 16 residues. The germline V gene has CDR1 MDHEN and CDR2 SYDVKM. The CDR3 region is CASSVRGRGSYNEQFF. In DNA, the CDR3 is TGTGCCAGCAGTGTCCGCGGCAGGGGGTCCTACAATGAGCAGTTCTTC.

The chain is built from TRBV7-8 and TRBJ2-5, with D perhaps matching TRBD1 (5 bases). V gave up 1 base and J gave up 1 base, with 7 bases separating them. Germline CDR1 and CDR2: SGHVS and FQNEAQ. The CDR3 is 14 amino acids. CDR3 protein: CASSLGQIQETQYF. The CDR3, as DNA: TGTGCCAGCAGCTTAGGACAGATCCAAGAGACCCAGTACTTC.

This clone has just a few counts. The CDR3 bases are TGTGCCAGCAGCCGGGACAGCCGGGTAGGAGGCTACACCTTC. Translating gives CASSRDSRVGGYTF. The genes are TRBV6-5 and TRBJ1-2; 7 bases are shared with TRBD1. Trimming at V came to 6 bases and at J to 8 bases, leaving 12 bases not matched to a gene. In germline, CDR1 is MNHEY, CDR2 SVGAGI. This CDR3 region has 14 residues.

This clone was recorded many times. CDR3: CASRQNQVGPQHF. CDR3 coding DNA: TGTGCCAGCAGACAGAATCAGGTTGGGCCCCAGCATTTT. The chain recombines TRBV28 with TRBJ1-5, with D unclear. The germline V gene has CDR1 MDHEN and CDR2 SYDVKM. Deletions cut 6 bases from V and 9 bases from J, with 15 bases between. This CDR3 spans 13 amino acids.

This clone was seen at least ten times. The V and J genes are TRBV11-2 and TRBJ1-2; TRBD1 is a possible D gene (5 bases). The CDR3 runs to 13 residues. Germline-derived CDR1 and CDR2 are SGHAT and FQNNGV. The V gene lost 5 bases and the J gene lost 3 bases, with 10 bases spanning the gap. In DNA, the CDR3 is TGTGCCAGCAGCCCCCAGGGAGACTATGGCTACACCTTC. It translates to CASSPQGDYGYTF.

The gene calls are TRBV11-1 and TRBJ2-7, with 9 positions matching TRBD2. CDR3 length: 15 residues. Unmatched junction bases numbered 5, after V lost 4 bases and J lost 1 base. Germline-derived CDR1 and CDR2 are SGHAT and FQDESV (reference sequence). The CDR3 DNA reads TGTGCCAGCAGCTATAGCGGGAGCCAATCCTACGAGCAGTACTTC. Translated, it gives CASSYSGSQSYEQYF.

V is TRBV25-1 and J is TRBJ2-2; unclear D gene. Trimming cost V 5 bases and J 5 bases, with 15 bases left between them. Germline values: CDR1 MGHDK, CDR2 SYGVNS. The CDR3 is 15 residues long. For the CDR3, the DNA is TGTGCCAGCAGTCGCTATACAGCGAGTACCGGGGAGCTGTTTTTT. It is translated as CASSRYTASTGELFF.

This clone occurred a few times. The rearrangement uses TRBV28 and TRBJ2-3; 11 nucleotides match TRBD2. Germline CDR1 and CDR2: MDHEN and SYDVKM. J was trimmed by 11 bases and V by 5 bases; bases with no gene match: 12. This CDR3 spans 15 amino acids. The CDR3 DNA sequence: TGTGCCAGCAGTACCAGTAGCGGGGGGGTTCGTGGGCAGTATTTT. This encodes CASSTSSGGVRGQYF. The whole variable domain, filled in from reference TRBV28 and TRBJ2-3, reads DVKVTQSSRYLVKRTGEKVFLECVQDMDHENMFWYRQDPGLGLRLIYFSYDVKMKEKGDIPEGYSVSREKKERFSLILESASTNQTSMYLCASSTSSGGVRGQYFGPGTRLTVL.

This clone showed up just a few times. The V gene is TRBV5-6, the J gene TRBJ2-3, with 9 bases identical to TRBD1. The CDR3 consists of 14 residues. The germline V gene has CDR1 SGHDT and CDR2 YYEEEE. Unmatched junction bases numbered 2, after V lost 0 bases and J lost 6 bases. CDR3 coding DNA: TGTGCCAGCAGCTTGGGACAGGGGGTGGATACGCAGTATTTT. Its translation is CASSLGQGVDTQYF. Using reference TRBV5-6 and TRBJ2-3 for the parts outside the CDR3, the full variable domain is DAGVTQSPTHLIKTRGQQVTLRCSPKSGHDTVSWYQQALGQGPQFIFQYYEEEERQRGNFPDRFSGHQFPNYSSELNVNALLLGDSALYLCASSLGQGVDTQYFGPGTRLTVL.

V and J are TRBV7-9 and TRBJ2-7; the D gene is possibly TRBD1 (6 bases). Germline V lookup: CDR1 SEHNR, CDR2 FQNEAQ (reference sequence). The CDR3 is 17 residues long. Trimming cost V 1 base and J 3 bases, with 19 bases left between them. CDR3 bases: TGTGCCAGCAGCTTAGTGGTTGGGGGCCGACCTTACTACGAGCAGTACTTC. Its protein is CASSLVVGGRPYYEQYF.